The 22 T cell receptor beta chains below were found in one sample sequenced in a study of blood T cell repertoires in COVID-19. Generated by immunoSEQ multiplex PCR, the TCRdb table keeps only in-frame clones and is missing some. Of more than 85,000 clones detected, around 74% appear once; the ten largest clones hold just under 20%. Source material: peripheral blood. These receptors originate from a woman in her seventies with acute or convalescent COVID-19.

This clone was detected a few times. The chain links TRBV19 to TRBJ2-7, with D possibly TRBD1 on 6 matching bases. V was pared by 7 bases and J by 2 bases, with 12 bases between. Germline CDR1 LNHDA, CDR2 SQIVND (reference sequence). The CDR3 is 13 amino acids. CDR3 residues: CASKLQGAYEQYF. The CDR3 DNA reads as TGTGCCAGTAAGTTACAGGGAGCCTACGAGCAGTACTTC. Filled out from reference TRBV19 and TRBJ2-7, the complete variable domain reads DGGITQSPKYLFRKEGQNVTLSCEQNLNHDAMYWYRQDPGQGLRLIYYSQIVNDFQKGDIAEGYSVSREKKESFPLTVTSAQKNPTAFYLCASKLQGAYEQYFGPGTRLTVT.

V usage is TRBV6-5 and J usage is TRBJ2-4; 10 nucleotides line up with TRBD1. CDR1 is MNHEY, CDR2 SVGAGI, per germline. The CDR3 runs to 13 residues. Germline trimming cut 6 bases from V and 7 bases from J; bases unmatched to any gene: 3. The CDR3 coding sequence is TGTGCCAGCAGGAGGACAGGGGGGAACATTCAGTACTTC. It translates to CASRRTGGNIQYF.

The chain links TRBV10-3 to TRBJ1-4; weak D call: TRBD1 (5 bases). The CDR3 extends over 15 amino acids. V was trimmed by 10 bases and J by 3 bases, leaving 18 bases between them. Per the germline V gene, CDR1 is ENHRY and CDR2 is SYGVKD. The DNA of the CDR3 is TGTGCCACCTACCGAGCGGGGCGCTCTAATGAAAAACTGTTTTTT. The encoded protein is CATYRAGRSNEKLFF.

This clone appeared a single time. CDR3: CASSQRTDGYTF. The CDR3 DNA reads TGTGCCAGCTCACAGCGGACAGATGGCTACACCTTC. The rearrangement joins TRBV18 to TRBJ1-2; D perhaps matches TRBD1 (6 bases). This CDR3 has 12 residues. Trimming removed 4 bases from V and 6 bases from J, with 9 bases in between. Germline V gene lookup returns CDR1 KGHSH and CDR2 LQKENI.

The table lists this clone with a count of one. J is TRBJ1-5 and V is TRBV19; possibly TRBD1 for D (6 bases). V was clipped by 9 bases and J by 4 bases, with 13 bases between them. This CDR3 is built from 13 residues. Germline V lookup: CDR1 LNHDA, CDR2 SQIVND (reference sequence). CDR3 sequence: CASARGRNQPQHF. Here the CDR3 DNA reads TGTGCCAGCGCCAGGGGCAGGAATCAGCCCCAGCATTTT. Variable domain in full (rest from reference TRBV19 and TRBJ1-5): DGGITQSPKYLFRKEGQNVTLSCEQNLNHDAMYWYRQDPGQGLRLIYYSQIVNDFQKGDIAEGYSVSREKKESFPLTVTSAQKNPTAFYLCASARGRNQPQHFGDGTRLSIL.

The rearrangement joins TRBV20-1 to TRBJ1-5; D gene uncertain. This CDR3 is 15 amino acids long. V lost 3 bases and J lost 5, with 17 bases in between. CDR1 is DFQATT, CDR2 SNEGSKA, per germline (reference sequence). CDR3 protein: CSASFAVPGDQPQHF. CDR3 coding DNA: TGCAGTGCTAGTTTTGCCGTCCCGGGAGATCAGCCCCAGCATTTT.

The chain couples TRBV5-5 to TRBJ2-6, with D possibly being TRBD2 (5 bases). Germline CDR1 SGHKS, CDR2 YYEKEE (reference sequence). V was pared by 0 bases and J by 4 bases, with 14 bases between. The CDR3 extends over 17 amino acids. The CDR3 loop reads CASSLVSGDFGANVLTF. CDR3 nucleotide sequence: TGTGCCAGCAGCTTGGTCAGCGGCGACTTCGGGGCCAACGTCCTGACTTTC.

This clone has a single count. The CDR3 DNA is TGTGCCTGGAGTGGAAAGGGAGTCGGTGGAAACACCATATATTTT. Translated, it gives CAWSGKGVGGNTIYF. This chain links TRBV30 with TRBJ1-3; no reliable D call. The CDR3 is made up of 15 amino acids. Trimming cost V 1 base and J 3 bases, with 13 bases left between them. The germline CDR1 and CDR2 sequences are GTSNPN and SVGIG (reference sequence).

The chain combines TRBV28 with TRBJ2-7; D may be TRBD1 (6 bases). V gave up 11 bases and J gave up 3 bases, with 20 bases separating them. The CDR3 consists of 14 residues. CDR1 and CDR2 from the germline V gene are MDHEN and SYDVKM. CDR3 nucleotides: TGTGCCGTACAAGAGAGGGGGAAATTCTACGAGCAGTACTTC. Its translation: CAVQERGKFYEQYF.

This clone is a singleton in its sample. This chain uses TRBV6-6 with TRBJ2-3; 7 bases agree with TRBD2. Germline loops: CDR1 MNHNY, CDR2 SVGAGI (reference sequence). V lost 6 bases, J lost 6 bases, and 9 bases stayed unmatched. The CDR3 has 14 amino acids. The CDR3 here is CASRASGPSDTQYF. The CDR3 coding sequence is TGTGCCAGCAGGGCTAGCGGTCCTAGCGATACGCAGTATTTT.

The V gene is TRBV4-1, the J gene TRBJ1-2; 8 bases line up with TRBD1. This CDR3 contains 16 residues. Germline V CDR1 and CDR2: MGHRA, YSYEKL. With V trimmed by 0 bases and J by 5 bases, 8 bases remained unmatched. DNA for the CDR3: TGCGCCAGCAGCCAAGACCCGCAGGGGGCTGGTTATGGCTACACCTTC. It is translated as CASSQDPQGAGYGYTF.

DNA for the CDR3: TGTGCCAGTAGTACAGGGGCCTTGACAGGGGGCAGGACCGGGGAGCTGTTTTTT. Its protein is CASSTGALTGGRTGELFF. The V and J genes are TRBV19 and TRBJ2-2; TRBD1 agrees at 10 bases. Germline trimming cut 4 bases from V and 5 bases from J; bases unmatched to any gene: 13. This CDR3 is 18 amino acids long. The germline CDR1 and CDR2 sequences are LNHDA and SQIVND (reference sequence).

The chain combines TRBV19 with TRBJ1-2; D call uncertain. CDR1 and CDR2 from the germline V gene are LNHDA and SQIVND (reference sequence). The CDR3 totals 13 residues. V lost 3 bases and J lost 4, with 9 bases in between. DNA for the CDR3: TGTGCCAGTAGTATTCGAGGATCCTATGGCTACACCTTC. Translated: CASSIRGSYGYTF.

This chain links TRBV10-3 with TRBJ1-3, with D tentatively TRBD1 (6 bases). The V end lost 8 bases, the J end lost 0 bases, and 17 bases lay between the germline ends. The V gene's germline CDR1 is ENHRY and CDR2 SYGVKD. This CDR3 comprises 16 residues. CDR3 nucleotides: TGTGCCATCGGAAACGAACAGGGTTACTCTGGAAACACCATATATTTT. Residues: CAIGNEQGYSGNTIYF.

This clone was seen once. The rearrangement links TRBV3-1 (or the pseudogene TRBV3-2) to TRBJ2-7; TRBD1 matches 7 bases. There are 13 residues in the CDR3. Germline V gene sequence: CDR1 LGHDT, CDR2 YNNKEL (reference sequence). J lost 3 bases, V lost 4 bases, and 3 bases had no gene match. The CDR3 region is CASSRDSDYEQYF. In DNA, the CDR3 is TGTGCCAGCAGCCGGGACAGTGACTACGAGCAGTACTTC.

The chain couples TRBV27 to TRBJ1-6; maybe TRBD1 (6 bases). CDR1 is MNHEY and CDR2 is SMNVEV in the germline V gene (reference sequence). V dropped 10 bases and J dropped 9 bases, with 25 bases sitting between them. The CDR3 sequence is 16 residues long. The CDR3 spells CATAILSTGSSSPLHF. The CDR3 DNA sequence: TGTGCCACCGCTATCCTATCCACAGGGAGCAGTTCACCCCTCCACTTT.

The chain has TRBV7-9 and TRBJ1-6; 7 bases are a match to TRBD1. Germline trimming cut 4 bases from V and 3 bases from J; bases unmatched to any gene: 3. Per germline, CDR1 SEHNR and CDR2 FQNEAQ (reference sequence). The CDR3 extends over 15 amino acids. The CDR3 protein is CASSSQGIYNSPLHF. CDR3 nucleotide sequence: TGTGCCAGCAGCTCACAGGGGATCTATAATTCACCCCTCCACTTT.

The V gene is TRBV30, the J gene TRBJ1-1; no definite D call. V lost 2 bases, J lost 3 bases, and 13 bases lay in between. Germline V gives CDR1 GTSNPN, CDR2 SVGIG (reference sequence). The CDR3 is made up of 14 amino acids. The DNA for the CDR3 is TGTGCCTGGAGTCCCGTGGCACCTGACACTGAAGCTTTCTTT. Amino acid sequence: CAWSPVAPDTEAFF.

The chain links TRBV14 to TRBJ1-2; D is perhaps TRBD1 (5 bases). Deletions cut 2 bases from V and 4 bases from J, with 5 bases between. The CDR3 is 12 residues long. From germline, CDR1 is SGHDN and CDR2 FVKESK. The CDR3 loop reads CASSQQGYGYTF. CDR3 nucleotide sequence: TGTGCCAGCAGCCAACAGGGCTATGGCTACACCTTC. Full variable domain (remainder filled in from reference TRBV14 and TRBJ1-2): EAGVTQFPSHSVIEKGQTVTLRCDPISGHDNLYWYRRVMGKEIKFLLHFVKESKQDESGMPNNRFLAERTGGTYSTLKVQPAELEDSGVYFCASSQQGYGYTFGSGTRLTVV.

The chain uses TRBV6-5 and TRBJ2-3; 7 bases agree with TRBD1. Germline lookup yields CDR1 MNHEY and CDR2 SVGAGI. After removal of 8 bases from V and 6 bases from J, the junction contained 14 bases not matched to a gene. The CDR3 loop spans 15 amino acids. CDR3 sequence: CASRPGQQTGDTQYF. CDR3 sequence (DNA): TGTGCCAGCCGCCCGGGACAGCAGACGGGCGATACGCAGTATTTT.

The V and J genes are TRBV11-2 and TRBJ2-2, with D maybe TRBD1 (6 bases). This CDR3 region has 14 residues. Per germline, CDR1 SGHAT and CDR2 FQNNGV. V was pared by 0 bases and J by 6 bases, with 8 bases between. As DNA, the CDR3 is TGTGCCAGCAGCTTAGACCGGACAGCCGGGGAGCTGTTTTTT. Translating gives CASSLDRTAGELFF. Combining the CDR3 with reference TRBV11-2 and TRBJ2-2 gives the whole variable domain EAGVAQSPRYKIIEKRQSVAFWCNPISGHATLYWYQQILGQGPKLLIQFQNNGVVDDSQLPKDRFSAERLKGVDSTLKIQPAKLEDSAVYLCASSLDRTAGELFFGEGSRLTVL.

Only a few counts were recorded for this clone. The chain carries TRBV14 and TRBJ1-2; D possibly corresponds to TRBD1 (5 bases). This CDR3 is built from 12 residues. V shed 5 bases and J shed 4 bases, with 8 bases lying between them. Germline V lookup: CDR1 SGHDN, CDR2 FVKESK. The CDR3: CASSYDSYGYTF. The CDR3 DNA reads as TGTGCCAGCAGCTATGACAGCTATGGCTACACCTTC.